This T cell receptor (beta chain) was documented in a study of blood T cell repertoires in COVID-19. The CDR3 loop spans 14 amino acids. With 4 bases clipped from V and 7 bases from J, the junction kept 8 bases outside the gene matches. CDR1 and CDR2 (germline): LGHDT, YNNKEL (reference sequence). Generated by immunoSEQ multiplex PCR, the TCRdb table keeps only in-frame clones and is missing some. In the table there are 70,000 to 95,000 clones, over 80% of which are singletons. Sequencing input: peripheral blood. This TCR came from an older woman with active COVID-19. This sequence joins TRBV3-1 (or the pseudogene TRBV3-2) and TRBJ1-2, with 8 bases that match TRBD1. The CDR3 region is CASSPRQGTIGYTF. The CDR3 nucleotides read TGTGCCAGCAGCCCTCGACAGGGGACTATTGGCTACACCTTC.